These T cell receptor beta chains were read from a single sample in a study of blood T cells in healthy people across ages. Via MiXCR, TCRdb re-called the 5' RACE reads, giving one row per CDR3 protein. Here the sample spans around 2 million distinct CDR3 sequences, about two fifths being singletons. The specimen sequenced was blood. The receptors come from a human donor in good health. Both conserved end residues are part of each CDR3. The order of the fields is CDR3 length, J gene, clone size, D gene, V gene, CDR3 DNA, CDR3 protein. D genes are given only for firm matches. The listing skips clone size in some rows; elsewhere it reads once, few, many or a size class.

len: 15; j_gene: TRBJ2-1; abundance: few; d_gene: .; v_gene: TRBV7-2; CDR3nt: TGTGCCAGCAGCGAAGGGACGGCCTCCTACAATGAGCAGTTCTTC; CDR3aa: CASSEGTASYNEQFF
len: 14; j_gene: TRBJ2-1; abundance: .; d_gene: .; v_gene: TRBV20-1; CDR3nt: TGCAGTGCTAGAGATCATCGCGAAATGAATGAGCAGTTCTTC; CDR3aa: CSARDHREMNEQFF
len: 15; j_gene: TRBJ1-2; abundance: few; d_gene: TRBD1; v_gene: TRBV24-1; CDR3nt: TGTGCCACCAGTGTCCCGGGACAGGGAAGAGATGGCTACACCTTC; CDR3aa: CATSVPGQGRDGYTF
len: 19; j_gene: TRBJ1-5; abundance: once; d_gene: TRBD1; v_gene: TRBV24-1; CDR3nt: TGTGCCACCAGTGATACGCCGGGACAGAAGGGCTATAGCAATCAGCCCCAGCATTTT; CDR3aa: CATSDTPGQKGYSNQPQHF
len: 15; j_gene: TRBJ2-1; abundance: .; d_gene: TRBD1; v_gene: TRBV12-3/TRBV12-4; CDR3nt: TGTGCCAGCACCCCGGGACAGGGTATCTACAATGAGCAGTTCTTC; CDR3aa: CASTPGQGIYNEQFF
len: 15; j_gene: TRBJ2-7; abundance: .; d_gene: .; v_gene: TRBV7-8; CDR3nt: TGTGCCAGCAGCTTAGCGCAGGGGCAGTCCTACGAGCAGTACTTC; CDR3aa: CASSLAQGQSYEQYF
len: 13; j_gene: TRBJ2-5; abundance: few; d_gene: .; v_gene: TRBV9; CDR3nt: TGTGCCAGCAGCGTAGTAGGGGAAGAGACCCAGTACTTC; CDR3aa: CASSVVGEETQYF
len: 16; j_gene: TRBJ1-3; abundance: few; d_gene: .; v_gene: TRBV9; CDR3nt: TGTGCCAGCAGCGTAGCTGAGGGGGACTTTGGAAACACCATATATTTT; CDR3aa: CASSVAEGDFGNTIYF
len: 15; j_gene: TRBJ2-7; abundance: .; d_gene: .; v_gene: TRBV25-1; CDR3nt: TGTGCCAGCAGTGAACGACGTCAGGGGAGCCACGAGCAGTACTTC; CDR3aa: CASSERRQGSHEQYF
len: 14; j_gene: TRBJ2-5; abundance: few; d_gene: .; v_gene: TRBV29-1; CDR3nt: TGCAGCGCCCGTCGGCCGGGGAACCAAGAGACCCAGTACTTC; CDR3aa: CSARRPGNQETQYF
len: 17; j_gene: TRBJ2-4; abundance: .; d_gene: TRBD2; v_gene: TRBV7-8; CDR3nt: TGTGCCAGCAGCTTAGTAGGGGACTATGAGGTCAAAAACATTCAGTACTTC; CDR3aa: CASSLVGDYEVKNIQYF
len: 13; j_gene: TRBJ1-2; abundance: .; d_gene: .; v_gene: TRBV15; CDR3nt: TGTGCCACCAGCAGAGACTGGGGGTATGGCTACACCTTC; CDR3aa: CATSRDWGYGYTF
len: 16; j_gene: TRBJ2-3; abundance: .; d_gene: .; v_gene: TRBV9; CDR3nt: TGTGCCAGTGCGCAGGGTCTAGGGGGAGGAGCGGGTACGCAGTATTTT; CDR3aa: CASAQGLGGGAGTQYF
len: 13; j_gene: TRBJ1-2; abundance: .; d_gene: .; v_gene: TRBV5-1; CDR3nt: TGCGCCAGCGGCGGAGGGCCCAACTATGGCTACACCTTC; CDR3aa: CASGGGPNYGYTF
len: 13; j_gene: TRBJ2-7; abundance: .; d_gene: TRBD1; v_gene: TRBV7-9; CDR3nt: TGTGCCAGCAGGATGACAGGGTCGGGCGAGCAGTACTTC; CDR3aa: CASRMTGSGEQYF
len: 16; j_gene: TRBJ2-6; abundance: .; d_gene: TRBD1; v_gene: TRBV6-1; CDR3nt: TGTGCCAGCAGTGAGCAGGGGGCGGCTGGGGCCAACGTCCTGACTTTC; CDR3aa: CASSEQGAAGANVLTF
len: 17; j_gene: TRBJ2-1; abundance: few; d_gene: TRBD1; v_gene: TRBV6-5; CDR3nt: TGTGCCAGCAGTTACTCGATCCGGGGGACAGGGTCCAATGAGCAGTTCTTC; CDR3aa: CASSYSIRGTGSNEQFF
len: 14; j_gene: TRBJ2-5; abundance: .; d_gene: .; v_gene: TRBV29-1; CDR3nt: TGCAGCGTCCCACAGGGAAGTGGGGAAGAGACCCAGTACTTC; CDR3aa: CSVPQGSGEETQYF
len: 15; j_gene: TRBJ1-4; abundance: .; d_gene: TRBD1; v_gene: TRBV4-3; CDR3nt: TGCGCCAGCAGCCTTACAGGGGGATCTAGTGAAAAACTGTTTTTT; CDR3aa: CASSLTGGSSEKLFF
len: 12; j_gene: TRBJ1-3; abundance: .; d_gene: .; v_gene: TRBV28; CDR3nt: TGTGCCAGCACAATCTCTGGAAACACCATATATTTT; CDR3aa: CASTISGNTIYF
len: 12; j_gene: TRBJ1-1; abundance: few; d_gene: .; v_gene: TRBV12-3/TRBV12-4; CDR3nt: TGTGCCAGCAGCCGAAGGGGCCCAGAGGCTTTCTTT; CDR3aa: CASSRRGPEAFF
len: 15; j_gene: TRBJ2-3; abundance: few; d_gene: TRBD1; v_gene: TRBV24-1; CDR3nt: TGTGCCACCAGTGACCCAGGGGGCCGCACAGATACGCAGTATTTT; CDR3aa: CATSDPGGRTDTQYF
len: 13; j_gene: TRBJ1-1; abundance: few; d_gene: .; v_gene: TRBV5-5; CDR3nt: TGTGCCAGCAGCTTGGGGATGGACACTGAAGCTTTCTTT; CDR3aa: CASSLGMDTEAFF
len: 13; j_gene: TRBJ1-2; abundance: .; d_gene: .; v_gene: TRBV6-2/TRBV6-3; CDR3nt: TGTGCCACCCACCAGGACGGAGTCTATGGCTACACCTTC; CDR3aa: CATHQDGVYGYTF
len: 14; j_gene: TRBJ2-1; abundance: few; d_gene: TRBD2; v_gene: TRBV20-1; CDR3nt: TGCAGTGCCCCAGGGCTAGCGGGGGCGAGAGAGCAGTTCTTC; CDR3aa: CSAPGLAGAREQFF
len: 14; j_gene: TRBJ1-6; abundance: few; d_gene: .; v_gene: TRBV28; CDR3nt: TGTGCCAGCAGTTTTGAGACGAATAATTCACCCCTCCACTTT; CDR3aa: CASSFETNNSPLHF
len: 14; j_gene: TRBJ1-5; abundance: .; d_gene: .; v_gene: TRBV4-1; CDR3nt: TGCGCCAGCAGCCAAGGCACCAACAATCAGCCCCAGCATTTT; CDR3aa: CASSQGTNNQPQHF
len: 15; j_gene: TRBJ2-6; abundance: few; d_gene: .; v_gene: TRBV20-1; CDR3nt: TGCAGTGCTAGTTGGGGGGGGCCCGGGGCCAACGTCCTGACTTTC; CDR3aa: CSASWGGPGANVLTF
len: 13; j_gene: TRBJ1-2; abundance: .; d_gene: .; v_gene: TRBV28; CDR3nt: TGTGCCAGCAGTACCGGGATCCTCTATGGCTACACCTTC; CDR3aa: CASSTGILYGYTF
len: 17; j_gene: TRBJ2-3; abundance: .; d_gene: .; v_gene: TRBV6-2/TRBV6-3; CDR3nt: TGTGCCAGCAGTCACCGTGGACTAACGGGTCACACAGATACGCAGTATTTT; CDR3aa: CASSHRGLTGHTDTQYF
len: 17; j_gene: TRBJ2-3; abundance: .; d_gene: TRBD2; v_gene: TRBV24-1; CDR3nt: TGTGCCACCAGTGATTTGCGGACTAGCGGGGGAACAGATACGCAGTATTTT; CDR3aa: CATSDLRTSGGTDTQYF
len: 12; j_gene: TRBJ1-5; abundance: few; d_gene: .; v_gene: TRBV28; CDR3nt: TGTGCCAGCAGTCCTTTATCATTGCCCCAGCATTTT; CDR3aa: CASSPLSLPQHF
len: 13; j_gene: TRBJ2-3; abundance: .; d_gene: .; v_gene: TRBV20-1; CDR3nt: TGCAGTGCTAGGTCGGGGTTAGTAGATACGCAGTATTTT; CDR3aa: CSARSGLVDTQYF
len: 13; j_gene: TRBJ1-5; abundance: .; d_gene: .; v_gene: TRBV24-1; CDR3nt: TGTGCCACCAGTGATTTTGGAACAGGGCCCCAGCATTTT; CDR3aa: CATSDFGTGPQHF
len: 15; j_gene: TRBJ2-3; abundance: .; d_gene: .; v_gene: TRBV7-3; CDR3nt: TGTGCCAGCAGCGCAGACGGATCGGGCACAGATACGCAGTATTTT; CDR3aa: CASSADGSGTDTQYF
len: 13; j_gene: TRBJ1-1; abundance: few; d_gene: TRBD1; v_gene: TRBV5-5; CDR3nt: TGTGCCAGCAGCTTGGACAGGGGGCGTATAGCTTTCTTT; CDR3aa: CASSLDRGRIAFF
len: 12; j_gene: TRBJ2-5; abundance: few; d_gene: .; v_gene: TRBV20-1; CDR3nt: TGCAGTGCTAGGCCAGCGGAAGAGACCCAGTACTTC; CDR3aa: CSARPAEETQYF
len: 15; j_gene: TRBJ2-7; abundance: .; d_gene: .; v_gene: TRBV10-3; CDR3nt: TGTGCCATCAGTGAGTCAGGGCTCCGAACCTACGAGCAGTACTTC; CDR3aa: CAISESGLRTYEQYF
len: 17; j_gene: TRBJ2-4; abundance: few; d_gene: .; v_gene: TRBV4-1; CDR3nt: TGCGCCAGCAGCCAAGGGAGGGGCGGGGACCTCACAGCCATTCAGTACTTC; CDR3aa: CASSQGRGGDLTAIQYF
len: 16; j_gene: TRBJ2-3; abundance: .; d_gene: TRBD2; v_gene: TRBV7-2; CDR3nt: TGTGCCAGCAGCTCGCTAGCGGGGGGGCCGGGAGATACGCAGTATTTT; CDR3aa: CASSSLAGGPGDTQYF
len: 11; j_gene: TRBJ2-5; abundance: few; d_gene: .; v_gene: TRBV20-1; CDR3nt: TGCAGTGCCGAGGAGTTGAAGACCCAGTACTTC; CDR3aa: CSAEELKTQYF
len: 16; j_gene: TRBJ2-3; abundance: few; d_gene: TRBD2; v_gene: TRBV13; CDR3nt: TGTGCCAGCAGCTTACTCACTAGCGGGAGCACAGATACGCAGTATTTT; CDR3aa: CASSLLTSGSTDTQYF
len: 16; j_gene: TRBJ2-6; abundance: few; d_gene: .; v_gene: TRBV18; CDR3nt: TGTGCCAGCTCACCACTTCTGGAGTCTGGGGCCAACGTCCTGACTTTC; CDR3aa: CASSPLLESGANVLTF
len: 15; j_gene: TRBJ2-1; abundance: .; d_gene: TRBD1; v_gene: TRBV5-1; CDR3nt: TGCGCCAGCAGCTTGCAGACAGGGGGTTACAATGAGCAGTTCTTC; CDR3aa: CASSLQTGGYNEQFF
len: 12; j_gene: TRBJ2-7; abundance: .; d_gene: .; v_gene: TRBV20-1; CDR3nt: TGCAGTGGTGTGCAGGGGGGCCACGAGCAGTACTTC; CDR3aa: CSGVQGGHEQYF
len: 13; j_gene: TRBJ1-2; abundance: few; d_gene: .; v_gene: TRBV3-1; CDR3nt: TGTGCCAGCAGCCAAGGATACCGCTATGGCTACACCTTC; CDR3aa: CASSQGYRYGYTF
len: 16; j_gene: TRBJ2-1; abundance: .; d_gene: .; v_gene: TRBV9; CDR3nt: TGTGCCAGCAGCACCCTAGGGGGGCGCTCCCACAATGAGCAGTTCTTC; CDR3aa: CASSTLGGRSHNEQFF
len: 15; j_gene: TRBJ2-7; abundance: few; d_gene: .; v_gene: TRBV6-1; CDR3nt: TGTGCCAGCTTCGACGGCAGGTGGGGGGTAGACGAGCAGTACTTC; CDR3aa: CASFDGRWGVDEQYF
len: 11; j_gene: TRBJ1-4; abundance: few; d_gene: .; v_gene: TRBV7-9; CDR3nt: TGTGCTAGTGGCGCAAATGAAAAACTGTTTTTT; CDR3aa: CASGANEKLFF
len: 11; j_gene: TRBJ1-2; abundance: .; d_gene: .; v_gene: TRBV28; CDR3nt: TGTGCCAGCAGTGCAAACTATGGCTGCACCTTC; CDR3aa: CASSANYGCTF
len: 14; j_gene: TRBJ1-1; abundance: .; d_gene: TRBD1; v_gene: TRBV27; CDR3nt: TGTGCCAGCAGTTTTCTACAGGGGAGCACTGAAGCTTTCTTT; CDR3aa: CASSFLQGSTEAFF